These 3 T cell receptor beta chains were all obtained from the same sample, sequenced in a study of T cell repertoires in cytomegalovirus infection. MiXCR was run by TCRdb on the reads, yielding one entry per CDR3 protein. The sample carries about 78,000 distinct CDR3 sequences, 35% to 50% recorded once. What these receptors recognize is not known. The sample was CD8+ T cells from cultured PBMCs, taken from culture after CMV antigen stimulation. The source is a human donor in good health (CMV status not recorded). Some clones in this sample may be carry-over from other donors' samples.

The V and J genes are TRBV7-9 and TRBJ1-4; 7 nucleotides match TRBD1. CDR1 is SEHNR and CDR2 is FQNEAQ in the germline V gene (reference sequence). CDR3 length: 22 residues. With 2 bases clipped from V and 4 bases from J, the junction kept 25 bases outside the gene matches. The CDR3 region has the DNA TGTGCCAGCAGCTTACCTACCGGGACAGAAAACCATCTGGTAGGGTATAATGAAAAACTGTTTTTT. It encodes CASSLPTGTENHLVGYNEKLFF.

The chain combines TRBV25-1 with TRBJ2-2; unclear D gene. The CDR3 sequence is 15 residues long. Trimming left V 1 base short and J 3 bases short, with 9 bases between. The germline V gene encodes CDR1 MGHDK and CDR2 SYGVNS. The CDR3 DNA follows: TGTGCCAGCAGTGAATCGAGCAGTTACACCGGGGAGCTGTTTTTT. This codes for CASSESSSYTGELFF.

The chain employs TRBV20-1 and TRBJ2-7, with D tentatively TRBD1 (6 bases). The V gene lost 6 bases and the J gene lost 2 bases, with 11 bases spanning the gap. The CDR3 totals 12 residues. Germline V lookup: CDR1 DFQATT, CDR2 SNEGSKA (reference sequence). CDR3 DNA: TGCAGTGCCGCTGGGGACACCTACGAGCAGTACTTC. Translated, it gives CSAAGDTYEQYF.